This entry is about one TCR beta chain. This entry comes from a study of CD8 T cells in Susac syndrome. The CDR3 totals 15 residues. J was trimmed by 6 bases and V by 2 bases; bases with no gene match: 4. Looked up from germline, CDR1 is SGDLS and CDR2 is YYNGEE. RNA, at about 0.45 to 1 ug, was reverse transcribed with random hexamers. The immunoSEQ assay covered 54 Vbeta and 13 Jbeta segments for CDR3. Each CDR3 protein gets one entry after TCRdb re-called the immunoSEQ multiplex PCR reads with MiXCR. Among about 22,000 distinct CDR3 sequences listed, 90% to 95% were seen once. The chain uses TRBV9 and TRBJ2-2; 10 bases match TRBD1. Material: CD8+ T cells from PBMCs. This clonotype was sampled from a human donor in good health. The CDR3 sequence is CASSVRTGGSGELFF. The CDR3, as DNA: TGTGCCAGCAGCGTTAGGACAGGGGGGTCCGGGGAGCTGTTTTTT.